This TCR beta chain was profiled in a study of CD8+CD57+ T cells in acquired aplastic anemia. Study summary: Sorted CD4+ plus CD8+ cells gave DNA averaging 3.2 ug.

Study results and limitations: Around 29 CD8+ CDR3 sequences were shared between patients and controls. Patients showed no significant difference from controls in CD8+ Simpson's diversity.

The use of genomic DNA as template underpinned the TCR beta VDJ and CDR3 profiling. TCRdb re-analysed the reads in MiXCR, keeping a single row per CDR3 protein. Among roughly 500,000 distinct CDR3 sequences listed, under 40% were seen once. The J segment lost 6 bases and the V segment lost 5 bases, leaving 6 bases of the junction unmatched. CDR1 is SGHAT, CDR2 FQNNGV, per germline. This CDR3 has 13 amino acids. This clonotype was seen repeatedly, ten times or more. The antigen is not known. Sequencing involved patients with CD8+CD57+ cell expansion previously shown by flow cytometry. No therapy was given to patients before blood sampling.

The V and J genes are TRBV11-2 and TRBJ2-7; 8 nucleotides align to TRBD1. Sequencing was performed on sorted CD4+, CD8+, or CD8+CD57+ T cells (not recorded which) from PBMCs. The clonotype was recovered from a human donor with aplastic anemia. The CDR3 nucleotides read TGTGCCAGCAGCCCAGACAGGGGAGGCGAGCAGTACTTC. Its protein product is CASSPDRGGEQYF. The full variable domain, rest sourced from reference TRBV11-2 and TRBJ2-7, is EAGVAQSPRYKIIEKRQSVAFWCNPISGHATLYWYQQILGQGPKLLIQFQNNGVVDDSQLPKDRFSAERLKGVDSTLKIQPAKLEDSAVYLCASSPDRGGEQYFGPGTRLTVT.